These T cell receptor beta chains were read from a single sample in a study of blood T cell repertoires in COVID-19. Generated by immunoSEQ multiplex PCR, the TCRdb table keeps only in-frame clones and is missing some. The profile shows some 99,000 clones, roughly 83% of them singletons. Sequenced input: peripheral blood. These receptor sequences come from a woman aged 60 to 75 with acute or convalescent COVID-19. CDR3s include the opening cysteine and the closing phenylalanine or tryptophan. Each record gives: J gene, clone size, V gene, D gene, CDR3 protein, CDR3 DNA. D genes are given only for firm matches. Part of the rows lack a size; the others show once, few, many or a class for expanded clones.

J gene: TRBJ1-1
clone size: .
V gene: TRBV28
D gene: .
CDR3 protein: CASSQPGQKDTEAFF
CDR3 DNA: TGTGCCAGCAGTCAGCCGGGACAAAAAGACACTGAAGCTTTCTTT

J gene: TRBJ1-1
clone size: .
V gene: TRBV2
D gene: .
CDR3 protein: CASRFQGNTEAFF
CDR3 DNA: TGTGCCAGCAGGTTCCAGGGGAACACTGAAGCTTTCTTT

J gene: TRBJ1-5
clone size: .
V gene: TRBV30
D gene: .
CDR3 protein: CAWSIAGAGQPQHF
CDR3 DNA: TGTGCCTGGAGTATTGCGGGGGCCGGTCAGCCCCAGCATTTT

J gene: TRBJ2-5
clone size: .
V gene: TRBV5-1
D gene: .
CDR3 protein: CASSSGGRDEETQYF
CDR3 DNA: TGCGCCAGCAGCTCCGGGGGACGGGATGAAGAGACCCAGTACTTC

J gene: TRBJ1-4
clone size: .
V gene: TRBV9
D gene: .
CDR3 protein: CASSLHSGSAEKLFF
CDR3 DNA: TGTGCCAGCAGCTTGCATTCAGGGTCCGCTGAAAAACTGTTTTTT

J gene: TRBJ1-2
clone size: .
V gene: TRBV4-1
D gene: .
CDR3 protein: CASSPRSGNYGYTF
CDR3 DNA: TGCGCCAGCAGCCCAAGGTCAGGTAACTATGGCTACACCTTC

J gene: TRBJ2-3
clone size: .
V gene: TRBV5-1
D gene: TRBD1
CDR3 protein: CASSLVQGAAKDTQYF
CDR3 DNA: TGCGCCAGCAGCTTGGTGCAGGGGGCGGCGAAAGATACGCAGTATTTT

J gene: TRBJ1-2
clone size: .
V gene: TRBV7-2
D gene: TRBD1
CDR3 protein: CASSLQGANYGYTF
CDR3 DNA: TGTGCCAGCAGCTTACAGGGGGCGAACTATGGCTACACCTTC

J gene: TRBJ1-6
clone size: .
V gene: TRBV6-5
D gene: TRBD1
CDR3 protein: CASRTGEYPGSPLHF
CDR3 DNA: TGTGCCAGCAGGACAGGGGAATATCCAGGTTCACCCCTCCACTTT

J gene: TRBJ2-3
clone size: .
V gene: TRBV5-1
D gene: TRBD2
CDR3 protein: CASSPSGGAPDTQYF
CDR3 DNA: TGCGCCAGCAGCCCGAGCGGGGGGGCCCCAGATACGCAGTATTTT

J gene: TRBJ1-1
clone size: .
V gene: TRBV18
D gene: .
CDR3 protein: CASSPLARGGTEAFF
CDR3 DNA: TGTGCCAGCTCACCACTGGCCAGGGGCGGCACTGAAGCTTTCTTT

J gene: TRBJ1-2
clone size: .
V gene: TRBV6-2/TRBV6-3
D gene: .
CDR3 protein: CASSSFRAWEANYGYTF
CDR3 DNA: TGTGCCAGCAGCTCCTTCAGGGCCTGGGAGGCTAACTATGGCTACACCTTC

J gene: TRBJ1-4
clone size: .
V gene: TRBV2
D gene: .
CDR3 protein: CASSEFRGGEKLFF
CDR3 DNA: TGTGCCAGCAGTGAATTTCGCGGGGGCGAAAAACTGTTTTTT

J gene: TRBJ1-1
clone size: .
V gene: TRBV5-1
D gene: TRBD1
CDR3 protein: CASSLGGDRVMNTEAFF
CDR3 DNA: TGCGCCAGCAGCTTGGGGGGAGACAGGGTGATGAACACTGAAGCTTTCTTT

J gene: TRBJ2-1
clone size: .
V gene: TRBV6-2/TRBV6-3
D gene: .
CDR3 protein: CASSYMGGEQFF
CDR3 DNA: TGTGCCAGCAGTTATATGGGAGGTGAGCAGTTCTTC

J gene: TRBJ1-3
clone size: .
V gene: TRBV28
D gene: TRBD1
CDR3 protein: CASSQDRGEASGNTIYF
CDR3 DNA: TGTGCCAGCAGTCAGGACAGGGGGGAGGCGTCTGGAAACACCATATATTTT

J gene: TRBJ2-7
clone size: .
V gene: TRBV5-1
D gene: .
CDR3 protein: CATASGADQHIYEQYF
CDR3 DNA: TGCGCCACGGCCTCAGGGGCAGACCAGCACATCTACGAGCAGTACTTC

J gene: TRBJ1-2
clone size: few
V gene: TRBV28
D gene: .
CDR3 protein: CASTIKDGGGGYTF
CDR3 DNA: TGTGCCAGCACCATTAAGGACGGGGGAGGTGGCTACACCTTC

J gene: TRBJ2-2
clone size: .
V gene: TRBV5-4
D gene: TRBD2
CDR3 protein: CASSLRRGDTGELFF
CDR3 DNA: TGTGCCAGCAGCTTGAGGCGGGGGGATACCGGGGAGCTGTTTTTT

J gene: TRBJ2-1
clone size: once
V gene: TRBV7-9
D gene: TRBD2
CDR3 protein: CASSYPSGGVNEQFF
CDR3 DNA: TGTGCCAGCAGCTACCCTAGCGGGGGGGTCAATGAGCAGTTCTTC

J gene: TRBJ2-7
clone size: .
V gene: TRBV2
D gene: .
CDR3 protein: CASSLLLGDLSYEQYF
CDR3 DNA: TGTGCCAGCAGCCTACTGCTAGGAGATCTCTCCTACGAGCAGTACTTC

J gene: TRBJ2-4
clone size: .
V gene: TRBV15
D gene: TRBD1
CDR3 protein: CATSREYLRGRITKNIQYF
CDR3 DNA: TGTGCCACCAGCAGAGAGTATTTGAGGGGGCGAATAACCAAAAACATTCAGTACTTC

J gene: TRBJ1-6
clone size: .
V gene: TRBV5-6
D gene: TRBD1
CDR3 protein: CASSQTGQGNSPLHF
CDR3 DNA: TGTGCCAGCAGCCAGACCGGACAGGGTAATTCACCCCTCCACTTT

J gene: TRBJ1-1
clone size: .
V gene: TRBV28
D gene: TRBD1
CDR3 protein: CASSRGQGRFMNTEAFF
CDR3 DNA: TGTGCCAGCAGCCGGGGACAGGGGAGGTTTATGAACACTGAAGCTTTCTTT

J gene: TRBJ1-2
clone size: .
V gene: TRBV12-3/TRBV12-4
D gene: TRBD1
CDR3 protein: CASWTGSGYTF
CDR3 DNA: TGTGCCAGCTGGACAGGGAGTGGCTACACCTTC

J gene: TRBJ2-7
clone size: few
V gene: TRBV7-4
D gene: TRBD1
CDR3 protein: CASSFDRDEQYF
CDR3 DNA: TGTGCCAGCAGCTTCGACAGGGACGAGCAGTACTTC

J gene: TRBJ2-7
clone size: .
V gene: TRBV2
D gene: .
CDR3 protein: CASRANGVGDF
CDR3 DNA: TGTGCCAGCAGGGCGAACGGAGTAGGGGACTTC

J gene: TRBJ2-2
clone size: .
V gene: TRBV7-3
D gene: TRBD1
CDR3 protein: CASQDRGLSGELFF
CDR3 DNA: TGTGCCAGCCAGGACAGGGGGCTTAGCGGGGAGCTGTTTTTT

J gene: TRBJ1-2
clone size: .
V gene: TRBV27
D gene: .
CDR3 protein: CASRARDIPITNYGYTF
CDR3 DNA: TGTGCCAGCAGGGCTCGGGACATCCCGATAACTAACTATGGCTACACCTTC

J gene: TRBJ2-1
clone size: .
V gene: TRBV5-4
D gene: TRBD2
CDR3 protein: CASSTPPTGGSYNEQFF
CDR3 DNA: TGTGCCAGCAGCACGCCCCCCACGGGGGGTTCCTACAATGAGCAGTTCTTC

J gene: TRBJ2-1
clone size: .
V gene: TRBV11-3
D gene: TRBD2
CDR3 protein: CASSLDGGSGKGNEQFF
CDR3 DNA: TGTGCCAGCAGCTTAGATGGAGGGAGCGGGAAAGGCAATGAGCAGTTCTTC

J gene: TRBJ2-7
clone size: .
V gene: TRBV28
D gene: .
CDR3 protein: CASSGGASYEQYF
CDR3 DNA: TGTGCCAGCTCCGGTGGGGCGTCCTACGAGCAGTACTTC

J gene: TRBJ1-2
clone size: once
V gene: TRBV15
D gene: TRBD1
CDR3 protein: CATSGSDRGRGYTF
CDR3 DNA: TGTGCCACCAGCGGTTCTGACAGGGGCCGAGGCTACACCTTC

J gene: TRBJ1-1
clone size: .
V gene: TRBV28
D gene: .
CDR3 protein: CASTQGGRGNTEAFF
CDR3 DNA: TGTGCCAGCACCCAGGGAGGGCGAGGGAACACTGAAGCTTTCTTT

J gene: TRBJ2-7
clone size: few
V gene: TRBV3-1/TRBV3-2
D gene: TRBD1
CDR3 protein: CASSPGQGSYEQYF
CDR3 DNA: TGTGCCAGCAGCCCAGGACAGGGCTCCTACGAGCAGTACTTC

J gene: TRBJ2-7
clone size: .
V gene: TRBV3-1/TRBV3-2
D gene: TRBD2
CDR3 protein: CASSQVMPLRWREGYEQYF
CDR3 DNA: TGTGCCAGCAGCCAAGTAATGCCCCTACGATGGAGGGAGGGGTACGAGCAGTACTTC

J gene: TRBJ2-2
clone size: .
V gene: TRBV2
D gene: .
CDR3 protein: CASKWRRDTGELFF
CDR3 DNA: TGTGCCAGCAAATGGAGGCGTGACACCGGGGAGCTGTTTTTT

J gene: TRBJ2-3
clone size: .
V gene: TRBV6-5
D gene: TRBD1
CDR3 protein: CASSQTGSGTQYF
CDR3 DNA: TGTGCCAGCAGTCAGACAGGGTCTGGTACGCAGTATTTT

J gene: TRBJ1-1
clone size: .
V gene: TRBV24-1
D gene: TRBD1
CDR3 protein: CATSVPGQLTF
CDR3 DNA: TGTGCCACCAGTGTTCCGGGACAGCTGACCTTT

J gene: TRBJ1-2
clone size: .
V gene: TRBV6-5
D gene: TRBD1
CDR3 protein: CASSSAGGVGGYTF
CDR3 DNA: TGTGCCAGCAGTTCCGCAGGGGGAGTAGGAGGCTACACCTTC

J gene: TRBJ1-4
clone size: .
V gene: TRBV28
D gene: TRBD1
CDR3 protein: CASSSRGKEKLFF
CDR3 DNA: TGTGCCAGCAGCAGCAGGGGGAAAGAAAAACTGTTTTTT

J gene: TRBJ2-7
clone size: .
V gene: TRBV18
D gene: TRBD2
CDR3 protein: CASSPFTGTSGGEQYF
CDR3 DNA: TGTGCCAGCTCACCTTTCACCGGGACTAGCGGGGGAGAGCAGTACTTC

J gene: TRBJ2-2
clone size: .
V gene: TRBV7-3
D gene: TRBD2
CDR3 protein: CASSLTSGLAGELFF
CDR3 DNA: TGTGCCAGCAGCCTAACTAGCGGATTAGCCGGGGAGCTGTTTTTT

J gene: TRBJ1-3
clone size: .
V gene: TRBV9
D gene: TRBD1
CDR3 protein: CASSAQGRSGNTIYF
CDR3 DNA: TGTGCCAGCAGCGCACAGGGGAGGTCTGGAAACACCATATATTTT

J gene: TRBJ2-7
clone size: few
V gene: TRBV7-9
D gene: .
CDR3 protein: CASSLGLAEQYF
CDR3 DNA: TGTGCCAGCAGCTTAGGATTGGCCGAGCAGTACTTC

J gene: TRBJ1-5
clone size: .
V gene: TRBV30
D gene: TRBD1
CDR3 protein: CAWSGRGDQPQHF
CDR3 DNA: TGTGCCTGGAGCGGCAGGGGGGATCAGCCCCAGCATTTT

J gene: TRBJ1-6
clone size: .
V gene: TRBV11-1
D gene: .
CDR3 protein: CASSLGANSPLHF
CDR3 DNA: TGTGCCAGCAGCTTGGGGGCTAACTCACCCCTCCACTTT

J gene: TRBJ1-6
clone size: .
V gene: TRBV9
D gene: TRBD1
CDR3 protein: CASSARRDRDNSPLHF
CDR3 DNA: TGTGCCAGCAGCGCCCGCCGGGACAGGGATAATTCACCCCTCCACTTT

J gene: TRBJ2-1
clone size: .
V gene: TRBV27
D gene: .
CDR3 protein: CASSLSVIPEGEQFF
CDR3 DNA: TGTGCCAGCAGTTTATCGGTAATTCCCGAGGGAGAGCAGTTCTTC

J gene: TRBJ2-7
clone size: few
V gene: TRBV2
D gene: .
CDR3 protein: CASSGQGPNEQYF
CDR3 DNA: TGTGCCAGCAGCGGTCAGGGTCCCAACGAGCAGTACTTC